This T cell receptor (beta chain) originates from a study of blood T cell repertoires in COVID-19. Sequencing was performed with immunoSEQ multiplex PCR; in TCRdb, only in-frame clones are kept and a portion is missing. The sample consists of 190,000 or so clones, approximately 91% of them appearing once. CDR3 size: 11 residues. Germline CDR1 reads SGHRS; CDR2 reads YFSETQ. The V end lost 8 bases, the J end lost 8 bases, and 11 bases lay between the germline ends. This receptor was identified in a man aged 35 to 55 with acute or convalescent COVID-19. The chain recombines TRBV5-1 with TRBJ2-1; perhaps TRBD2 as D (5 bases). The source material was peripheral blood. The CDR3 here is CARRTRDEQFF. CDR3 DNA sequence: TGCGCCAGAAGGACGAGGGATGAGCAGTTCTTC.